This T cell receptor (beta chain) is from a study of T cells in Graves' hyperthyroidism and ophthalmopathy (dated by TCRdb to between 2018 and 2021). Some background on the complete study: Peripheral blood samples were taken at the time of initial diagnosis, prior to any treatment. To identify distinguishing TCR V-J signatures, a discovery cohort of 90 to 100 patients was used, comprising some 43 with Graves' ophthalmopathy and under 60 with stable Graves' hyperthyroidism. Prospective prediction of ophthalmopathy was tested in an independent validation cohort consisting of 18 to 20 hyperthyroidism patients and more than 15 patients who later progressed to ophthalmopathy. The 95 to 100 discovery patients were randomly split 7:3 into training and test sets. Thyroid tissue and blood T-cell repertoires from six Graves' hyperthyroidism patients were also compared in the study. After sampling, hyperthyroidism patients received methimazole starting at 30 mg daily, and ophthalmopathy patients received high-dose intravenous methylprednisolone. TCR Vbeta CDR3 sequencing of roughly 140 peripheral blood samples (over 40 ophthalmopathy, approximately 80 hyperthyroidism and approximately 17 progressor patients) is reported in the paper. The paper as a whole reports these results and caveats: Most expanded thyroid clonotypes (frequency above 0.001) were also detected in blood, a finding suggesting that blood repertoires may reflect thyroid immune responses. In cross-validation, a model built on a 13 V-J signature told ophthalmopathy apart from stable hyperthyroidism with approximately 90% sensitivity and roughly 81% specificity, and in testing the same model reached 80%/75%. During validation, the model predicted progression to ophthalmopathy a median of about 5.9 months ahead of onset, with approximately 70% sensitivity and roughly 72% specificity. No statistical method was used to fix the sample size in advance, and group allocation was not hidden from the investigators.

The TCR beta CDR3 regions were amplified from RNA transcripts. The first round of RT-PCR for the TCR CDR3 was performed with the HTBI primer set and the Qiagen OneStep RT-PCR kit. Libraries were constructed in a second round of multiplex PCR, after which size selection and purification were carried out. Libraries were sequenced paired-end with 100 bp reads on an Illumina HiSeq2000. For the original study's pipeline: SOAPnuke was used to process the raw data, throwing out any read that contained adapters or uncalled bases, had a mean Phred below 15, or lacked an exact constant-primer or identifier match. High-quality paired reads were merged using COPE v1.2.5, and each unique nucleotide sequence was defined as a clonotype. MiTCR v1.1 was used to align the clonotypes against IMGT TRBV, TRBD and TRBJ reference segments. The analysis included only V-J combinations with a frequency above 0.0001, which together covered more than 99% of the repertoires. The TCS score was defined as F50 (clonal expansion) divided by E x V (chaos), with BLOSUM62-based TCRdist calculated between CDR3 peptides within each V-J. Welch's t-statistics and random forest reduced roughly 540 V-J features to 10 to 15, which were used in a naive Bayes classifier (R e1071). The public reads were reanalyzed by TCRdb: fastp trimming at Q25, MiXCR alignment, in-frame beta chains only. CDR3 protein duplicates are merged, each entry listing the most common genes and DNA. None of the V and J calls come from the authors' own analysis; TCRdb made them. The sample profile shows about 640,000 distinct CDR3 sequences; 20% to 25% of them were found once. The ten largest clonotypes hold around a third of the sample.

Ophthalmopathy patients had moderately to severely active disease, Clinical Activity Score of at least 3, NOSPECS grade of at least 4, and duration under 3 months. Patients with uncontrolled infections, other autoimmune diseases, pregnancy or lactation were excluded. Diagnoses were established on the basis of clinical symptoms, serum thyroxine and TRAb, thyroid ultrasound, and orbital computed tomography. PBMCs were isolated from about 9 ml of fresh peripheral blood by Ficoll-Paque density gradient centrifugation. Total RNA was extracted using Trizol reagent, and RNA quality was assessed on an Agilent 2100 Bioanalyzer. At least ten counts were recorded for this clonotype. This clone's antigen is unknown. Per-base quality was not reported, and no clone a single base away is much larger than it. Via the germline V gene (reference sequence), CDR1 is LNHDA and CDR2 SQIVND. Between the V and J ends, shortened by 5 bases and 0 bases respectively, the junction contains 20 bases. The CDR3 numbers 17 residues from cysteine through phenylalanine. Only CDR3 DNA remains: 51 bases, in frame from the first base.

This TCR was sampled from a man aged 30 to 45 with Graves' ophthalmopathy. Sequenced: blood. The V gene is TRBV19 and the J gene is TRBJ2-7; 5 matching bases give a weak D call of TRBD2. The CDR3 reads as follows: CASSVQAGERSSYEQYF. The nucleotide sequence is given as TGTGCCAGTAGTGTCCAGGCCGGGGAGAGGAGCTCCTACGAGCAGTACTTC.